Reported below is one TCR beta chain. Its antigen is unidentified. The germline CDR1 and CDR2 sequences are SGHDT and YYEEEE. Trimming pared 1 base from V and 3 bases from J, leaving 7 bases between. The length of the CDR3 is 13 residues. The data were taken from a study of T-cell reconstitution after alpha-beta-depleted transplantation in children. Findings and caveats of the study: Elevated TCRbeta diversity at day 60 was traced, in some patients, to surviving recipient T cells and thymic progenitors. At one year after transplant, newly produced T cells mostly accounted for T-cell counts and diversity. The study reportedly traced alpha-beta T cells about two months after transplant to several hundred expanded graft clones.

Construction of the TCRbeta library involved unique molecular identifiers. TCRdb reprocessed the PCR reads with MiXCR, giving one entry per CDR3 protein. Counted here are 250,000 to 300,000 distinct CDR3 sequences, roughly 9.1% occurring once; the ten biggest clones make up over 6%. The sample consisted of PBMCs, taken before TCRalphabeta/CD19-depleted stem cell transplant. The sequence derives from a boy in the first two years of life with acute myeloid leukemia, due to receive a stem cell transplant. V is TRBV5-6 and J is TRBJ2-5; D is undetermined. Here the CDR3 DNA reads TGTGCCAGCAGCTTGAAACTGAAAGAGACCCAGTACTTC. Translating gives CASSLKLKETQYF.